These T cell receptor beta chains were read from a single sample in a study of control samples from healthy donors and cancer patients. Sequencing used immunoSEQ multiplex PCR; TCRdb keeps in-frame clones, though not all of them. In the table there are tens of thousands of clones, roughly 90% of which are singletons. Sequencing input: blood. The receptors here all came from a woman aged 70-85 years in good health. CDR3s include the opening cysteine and the closing phenylalanine or tryptophan. A D gene is named only where the DNA matches it firmly. Clone size is given for some rows only: seen once, a few or many times, or a class if the clone is expanded.

d_call,v_call,j_call,clone_size,cdr3_aa,cdr3_nt
.,TRBV12-3/TRBV12-4,TRBJ2-7,.,CASSLGYEQYF,TGTGCCAGCAGTTTGGGCTACGAGCAGTACTTC
.,TRBV5-1,TRBJ1-5,.,CASSLGDIDQPQHF,TGCGCCAGCAGCTTGGGGGACATCGATCAGCCCCAGCATTTT
.,TRBV10-2,TRBJ1-4,.,CASSELFNWGGDIELFF,TGCGCCAGCAGTGAGTTATTTAATTGGGGGGGCGACATCGAACTGTTTTTT
.,TRBV12-3/TRBV12-4,TRBJ2-5,.,CASSFAQSETQYF,TGTGCCAGCAGTTTTGCCCAGTCGGAGACCCAGTACTTC
TRBD1,TRBV5-4,TRBJ1-2,.,CAGSSGQGSYGYTF,TGTGCCGGCAGCTCGGGACAGGGGAGCTATGGCTACACCTTC
.,TRBV30,TRBJ1-2,once,CAWSTGVGYTF,TGTGCCTGGAGTACCGGGGTGGGCTACACCTTC
.,TRBV9,TRBJ2-7,.,CASSVGSEQYF,TGTGCCAGCAGCGTAGGGTCCGAGCAGTACTTC
.,TRBV7-2,TRBJ1-6,.,CASSAQGSNSPLHF,TGTGCCAGCAGTGCACAGGGATCCAATTCACCCCTCCACTTT
.,TRBV6-5,TRBJ2-2,once,CASSYSGVNTGELFF,TGTGCCAGCAGTTACTCCGGGGTGAACACCGGGGAGCTGTTTTTT
.,TRBV20-1,TRBJ1-2,once,CSAIILGGYTF,TGCAGTGCTATTATTCTGGGCGGCTACACCTTC
.,TRBV5-4,TRBJ2-7,.,CASSLSSGRDYEQYF,TGTGCCAGCAGCTTGTCGTCGGGGCGCGACTACGAGCAGTACTTC
TRBD1,TRBV6-2/TRBV6-3,TRBJ2-2,few,CASSSTDRTGELFF,TGTGCCAGCAGTTCTACGGACAGGACCGGGGAGCTGTTTTTT
.,TRBV9,TRBJ2-1,.,CASSVEATSLGEQFF,TGTGCCAGCAGCGTAGAGGCCACTAGTCTTGGTGAGCAGTTCTTC
TRBD1,TRBV12-3/TRBV12-4,TRBJ2-1,.,CASSPRDSNEQFF,TGTGCCAGCAGTCCCCGGGACAGCAATGAGCAGTTCTTC
TRBD1,TRBV9,TRBJ2-7,.,CASSVAGTGSYEQYF,TGTGCCAGCAGCGTAGCCGGGACAGGCTCCTACGAGCAGTACTTC
.,TRBV18,TRBJ2-7,.,CASSPPLGYEQYF,TGTGCCAGCTCACCACCGTTGGGGTACGAGCAGTACTTC
.,TRBV20-1,TRBJ1-2,.,CSARTEGGYTF,TGCAGTGCTAGAACGGAGGGTGGCTACACCTTC
.,TRBV5-1,TRBJ2-3,.,CASSLGSTAITDTQYF,TGCGCCAGCAGCTTGGGTAGCACAGCGATCACAGATACGCAGTATTTT
.,TRBV11-2,TRBJ2-7,once,CASSLGQRSEQYF,TGTGCCAGCAGCTTAGGGCAGAGGAGTGAGCAGTACTTC
.,TRBV7-2,TRBJ2-1,.,CASTWGGGGNEQFF,TGTGCCAGCACCTGGGGAGGTGGGGGGAATGAGCAGTTCTTC
TRBD1,TRBV19,TRBJ1-1,.,CASSTSGGDEAFF,TGTGCCAGTAGTACGTCAGGGGGGGATGAAGCTTTCTTT
.,TRBV5-4,TRBJ2-3,.,CASSLDRVDTQYF,TGTGCCAGCAGCTTGGACAGGGTCGATACGCAGTATTTT
TRBD2,TRBV11-2,TRBJ2-1,.,CASRRLAGSYNEQFF,TGTGCCAGCAGGCGACTAGCGGGCTCCTACAATGAGCAGTTCTTC
.,TRBV2,TRBJ2-3,once,CASKVGGTFTDTQYF,TGTGCCAGCAAGGTTGGGGGCACCTTCACAGATACGCAGTATTTT
.,TRBV6-2/TRBV6-3,TRBJ2-3,.,CASSAPRRTSTDTQYF,TGTGCCAGCAGTGCTCCCCGGAGAACTAGCACAGATACGCAGTATTTT
.,TRBV28,TRBJ1-3,.,CASTLRSSFSGNTIYF,TGTGCCAGCACCTTACGTAGTTCCTTCTCTGGAAACACCATATATTTT
TRBD1,TRBV6-5,TRBJ2-7,few,CASSQTGQGLYEQYF,TGTGCCAGCAGCCAGACGGGACAGGGGTTGTACGAGCAGTACTTC
TRBD1,TRBV6-5,TRBJ1-5,.,CASTSAGGYSQPQHF,TGTGCCAGCACCTCCGCAGGGGGCTACAGTCAGCCCCAGCATTTT
.,TRBV7-9,TRBJ2-7,.,CASSPRSRGRIDEQYF,TGTGCCAGCAGCCCCCGTAGCCGGGGGAGGATCGACGAGCAGTACTTC
TRBD1,TRBV27,TRBJ1-1,.,CASSLRGTGGLLMNTEAFF,TGTGCCAGCAGTTTAAGGGGGACAGGGGGTCTCCTCATGAACACTGAAGCTTTCTTT
.,TRBV11-2,TRBJ1-1,.,CASSLRLAGPEAFF,TGTGCCAGCAGCTTACGACTAGCTGGCCCTGAAGCTTTCTTT
.,TRBV10-1,TRBJ1-1,.,CASSEVRGGTEAFF,TGCGCCAGCAGTGAAGTCCGGGGTGGGACTGAAGCTTTCTTT
.,TRBV5-1,TRBJ2-1,.,CASSLADDRHNEQFF,TGCGCCAGCAGCTTGGCCGACGACAGGCATAATGAGCAGTTCTTC
.,TRBV10-3,TRBJ1-2,.,CAILPDPASLYGYTF,TGTGCCATCCTCCCCGACCCGGCCTCTTTATATGGCTACACCTTC
.,TRBV14,TRBJ1-1,.,CASSRGAEAFF,TGTGCCAGCAGTAGGGGGGCTGAAGCTTTCTTT
TRBD1,TRBV5-1,TRBJ1-1,.,CASSEGTVDTEAFF,TGCGCCAGCAGCGAGGGGACAGTCGACACTGAAGCTTTCTTT
TRBD2,TRBV5-1,TRBJ2-3,.,CASSLLPGLAGGQDKRDTQYF,TGCGCCAGCAGCTTGTTACCGGGACTAGCGGGAGGGCAAGATAAAAGAGATACGCAGTATTTT
TRBD2,TRBV9,TRBJ2-7,.,CASSPSPTSGTGQYF,TGTGCCAGCAGCCCTTCTCCGACTAGCGGAACCGGGCAGTACTTC
.,TRBV7-6,TRBJ2-7,.,CASSSGGSREQYF,TGTGCCAGCAGCTCCGGTGGCTCCCGCGAGCAGTACTTC
.,TRBV5-4,TRBJ1-2,.,CASSLGGGSNLNYGYTF,TGTGCCAGCAGCTTGGGCGGGGGGTCAAATCTGAACTATGGCTACACCTTC
TRBD1,TRBV9,TRBJ1-2,.,CASSVEGQGAYGYTF,TGTGCCAGCAGCGTAGAAGGACAGGGGGCGTATGGCTACACCTTC
TRBD2,TRBV7-9,TRBJ2-5,few,CASSRTSQETQYF,TGTGCCAGCAGCCGGACTAGCCAAGAGACCCAGTACTTC
TRBD1,TRBV10-3,TRBJ1-2,.,CAISEGDSLYGYTF,TGTGCCATCAGTGAAGGGGACAGCCTCTATGGCTACACCTTC
TRBD1,TRBV7-2,TRBJ2-2,.,CASSLRGRTGELFF,TGTGCCAGCAGCCTCAGGGGGCGCACCGGGGAGCTGTTTTTT
.,TRBV25-1,TRBJ1-4,.,CASSEFQGREKLFF,TGTGCCAGCAGTGAATTCCAGGGACGTGAAAAACTGTTTTTT
.,TRBV5-6,TRBJ2-5,.,CASSLSVIEGETQYF,TGTGCCAGCAGCTTGAGTGTTATAGAGGGGGAGACCCAGTACTTC
.,TRBV10-3,TRBJ1-3,.,CAISESGDTGNTIYF,TGTGCCATCAGTGAGTCGGGAGATACTGGAAACACCATATATTTT
.,TRBV5-5,TRBJ2-5,.,CASSDGPYQETQYF,TGTGCCAGCAGCGACGGACCTTACCAAGAGACCCAGTACTTC
TRBD1,TRBV5-5,TRBJ2-2,few,CASSPRTGDTGELFF,TGTGCCAGCAGCCCCCGGACAGGGGACACCGGGGAGCTGTTTTTT
.,TRBV18,TRBJ2-1,.,CASSPRENEQFF,TGTGCCAGCTCACCACGGGAGAATGAGCAGTTCTTC
.,TRBV19,TRBJ1-3,.,CATRPLSGNTIYF,TGTGCCACTAGGCCTCTTTCTGGAAACACCATATATTTT
TRBD1,TRBV12-5,TRBJ1-3,.,CASGLDGQEISGNTIYF,TGTGCTAGTGGTTTGGATGGACAGGAAATCTCTGGAAACACCATATATTTT
.,TRBV19,TRBJ1-1,.,CASSWGFGDTEAFF,TGTGCCAGTAGCTGGGGCTTCGGGGACACTGAAGCTTTCTTT
.,TRBV10-2,TRBJ1-1,.,CASSLEGVSAFF,TGCGCCAGCAGTTTGGAGGGGGTGTCGGCTTTCTTT
.,TRBV5-6,TRBJ2-6,.,CASSLPGANVLTF,TGTGCCAGCAGCTTGCCCGGGGCCAACGTCCTGACTTTC
.,TRBV18,TRBJ1-2,.,CASSPNTGTNNYGYTF,TGTGCCAGCTCACCGAATACCGGGACAAATAACTATGGCTACACCTTC
.,TRBV19,TRBJ1-5,.,CASSIDREQPQHF,TGTGCCAGTAGTATAGACAGGGAACAGCCCCAGCATTTT
TRBD1,TRBV20-1,TRBJ1-1,.,CSASPPNRGNTEAFF,TGCAGTGCTAGTCCCCCGAACAGGGGGAACACTGAAGCTTTCTTT
TRBD1,TRBV30,TRBJ2-1,few,CAWSARAGQGSEQFF,TGTGCCTGGAGTGCCCGGGCGGGACAGGGAAGTGAGCAGTTCTTC